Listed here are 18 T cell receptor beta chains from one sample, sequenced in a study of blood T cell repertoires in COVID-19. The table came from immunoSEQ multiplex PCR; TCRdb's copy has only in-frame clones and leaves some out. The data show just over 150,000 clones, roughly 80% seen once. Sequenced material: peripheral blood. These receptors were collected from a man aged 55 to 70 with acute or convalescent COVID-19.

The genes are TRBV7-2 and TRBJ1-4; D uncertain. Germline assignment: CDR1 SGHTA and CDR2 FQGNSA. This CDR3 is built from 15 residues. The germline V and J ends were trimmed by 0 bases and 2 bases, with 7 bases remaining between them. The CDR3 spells CASSLARATNEKLFF. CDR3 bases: TGTGCCAGCAGCTTAGCGAGGGCGACTAATGAAAAACTGTTTTTT.

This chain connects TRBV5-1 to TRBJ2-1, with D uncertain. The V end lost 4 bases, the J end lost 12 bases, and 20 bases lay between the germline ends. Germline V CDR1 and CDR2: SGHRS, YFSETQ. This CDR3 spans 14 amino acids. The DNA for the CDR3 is TGCGCCAGCAGCCCAGATAGCTCACCTTTAGGGCAGTTCTTC. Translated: CASSPDSSPLGQFF.

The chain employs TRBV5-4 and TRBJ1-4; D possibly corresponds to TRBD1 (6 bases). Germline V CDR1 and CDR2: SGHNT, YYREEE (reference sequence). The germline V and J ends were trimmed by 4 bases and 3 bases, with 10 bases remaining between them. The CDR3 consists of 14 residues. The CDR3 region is CASSRQDSNEKLFF. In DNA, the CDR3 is TGTGCCAGCAGCCGACAGGACTCTAATGAAAAACTGTTTTTT.

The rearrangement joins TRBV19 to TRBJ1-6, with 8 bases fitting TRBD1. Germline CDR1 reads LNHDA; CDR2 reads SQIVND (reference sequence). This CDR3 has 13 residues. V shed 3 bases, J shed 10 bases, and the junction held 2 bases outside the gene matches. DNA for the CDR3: TGTGCCAGTAGTATGGACAGGGCCTCACCCCTCCACTTT. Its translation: CASSMDRASPLHF.

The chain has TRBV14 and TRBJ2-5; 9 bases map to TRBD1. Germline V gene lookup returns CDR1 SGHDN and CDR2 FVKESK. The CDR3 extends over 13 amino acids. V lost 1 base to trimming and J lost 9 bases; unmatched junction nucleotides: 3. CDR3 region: CASSQGTGGAQYF. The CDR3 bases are TGTGCCAGCAGCCAAGGAACAGGGGGCGCCCAGTACTTC.

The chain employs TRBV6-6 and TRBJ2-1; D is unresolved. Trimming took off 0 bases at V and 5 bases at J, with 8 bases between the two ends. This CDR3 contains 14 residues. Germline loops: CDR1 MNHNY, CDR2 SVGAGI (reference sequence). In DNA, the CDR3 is TGTGCCAGCAGTTACTCGGGCCTTCACAATGAGCAGTTCTTC. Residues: CASSYSGLHNEQFF.

The CDR3 region is CASSIAGTGGGETQYF. CDR3 nucleotides: TGCGCCAGCAGCATCGCCGGGACAGGGGGCGGGGAGACCCAGTACTTC. The V gene is TRBV5-1, the J gene TRBJ2-5, with TRBD1 matching over 12 bases. This CDR3 has 16 residues. The V segment lost 4 bases and the J segment 5 bases; nucleotides outside the gene matches: 9. Germline V gives CDR1 SGHRS, CDR2 YFSETQ.

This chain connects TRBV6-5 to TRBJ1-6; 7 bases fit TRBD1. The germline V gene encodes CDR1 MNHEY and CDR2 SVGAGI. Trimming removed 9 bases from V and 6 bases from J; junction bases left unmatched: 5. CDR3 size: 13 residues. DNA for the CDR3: TGTGCCAGGAGGACAGGTACTAATTCACCCCTCCACTTT. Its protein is CARRTGTNSPLHF.

CDR3 nucleotides: TGTGCCAGCAGTCCGATCCCGCCAGGTCAGCCCCAGCATTTT. Translating gives CASSPIPPGQPQHF. V is TRBV27 and J is TRBJ1-5, with no clear D. The CDR3 loop spans 14 amino acids. The V end lost 5 bases, the J end lost 6 bases, and 14 bases lay between the germline ends. Germline CDR1 and CDR2: MNHEY and SMNVEV (reference sequence).

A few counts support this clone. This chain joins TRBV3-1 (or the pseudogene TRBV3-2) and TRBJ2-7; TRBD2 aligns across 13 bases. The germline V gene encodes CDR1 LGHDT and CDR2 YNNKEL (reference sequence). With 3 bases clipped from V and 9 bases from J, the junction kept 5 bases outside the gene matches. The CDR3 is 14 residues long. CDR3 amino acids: CASSHGLAGDGQYF. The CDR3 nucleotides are TGTGCCAGCAGCCATGGACTAGCGGGGGACGGGCAGTACTTC.

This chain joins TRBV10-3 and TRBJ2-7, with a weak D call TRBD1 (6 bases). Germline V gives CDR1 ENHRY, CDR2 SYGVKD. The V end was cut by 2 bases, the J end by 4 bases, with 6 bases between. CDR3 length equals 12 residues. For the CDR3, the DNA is TGTGCCATCAGTGAGGACAGGTACGAGCAGTACTTC. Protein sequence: CAISEDRYEQYF.

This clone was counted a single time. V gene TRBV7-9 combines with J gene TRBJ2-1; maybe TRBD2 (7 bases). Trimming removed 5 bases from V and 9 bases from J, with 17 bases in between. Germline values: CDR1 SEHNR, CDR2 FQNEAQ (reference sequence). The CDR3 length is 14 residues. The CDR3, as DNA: TGTGCCAGCAGCCCAAGGGGGGGGAAAGGTGAGCAGTTCTTC. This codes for CASSPRGGKGEQFF.

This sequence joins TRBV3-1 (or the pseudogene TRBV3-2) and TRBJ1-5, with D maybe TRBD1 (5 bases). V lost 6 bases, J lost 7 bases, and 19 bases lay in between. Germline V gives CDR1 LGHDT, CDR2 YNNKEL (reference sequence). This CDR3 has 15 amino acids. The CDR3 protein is CASSPRRGLGQPQHF. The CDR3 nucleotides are TGTGCCAGCAGTCCCAGAAGGGGCCTTGGCCAGCCCCAGCATTTT.

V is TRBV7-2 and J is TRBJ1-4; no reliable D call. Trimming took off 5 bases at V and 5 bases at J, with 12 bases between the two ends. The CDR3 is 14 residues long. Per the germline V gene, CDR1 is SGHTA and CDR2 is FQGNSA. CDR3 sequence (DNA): TGTGCCAGCAGCCCAGGTTTTAGGAATGAAAAACTGTTTTTT. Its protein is CASSPGFRNEKLFF.

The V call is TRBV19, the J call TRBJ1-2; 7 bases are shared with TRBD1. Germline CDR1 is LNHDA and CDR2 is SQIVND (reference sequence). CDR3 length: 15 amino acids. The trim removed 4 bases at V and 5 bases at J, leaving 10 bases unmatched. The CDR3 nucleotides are TGTGCCAGTAGTAATCTAGGGACAGCGACTTATGGCTACACCTTC. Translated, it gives CASSNLGTATYGYTF.

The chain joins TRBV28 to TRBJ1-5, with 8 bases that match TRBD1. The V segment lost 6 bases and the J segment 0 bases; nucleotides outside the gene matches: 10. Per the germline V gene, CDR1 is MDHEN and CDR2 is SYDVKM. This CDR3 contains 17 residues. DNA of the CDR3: TGTGCCAGCAGATCCTCCGGGACAGGATATAGCAATCAGCCCCAGCATTTT. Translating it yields CASRSSGTGYSNQPQHF.

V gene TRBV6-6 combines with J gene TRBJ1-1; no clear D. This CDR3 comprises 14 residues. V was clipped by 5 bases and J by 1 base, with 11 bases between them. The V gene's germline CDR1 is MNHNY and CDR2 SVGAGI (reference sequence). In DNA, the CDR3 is TGTGCCAGCAGTCGAAGCTCAGGGAACACTGAAGCTTTCTTT. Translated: CASSRSSGNTEAFF.

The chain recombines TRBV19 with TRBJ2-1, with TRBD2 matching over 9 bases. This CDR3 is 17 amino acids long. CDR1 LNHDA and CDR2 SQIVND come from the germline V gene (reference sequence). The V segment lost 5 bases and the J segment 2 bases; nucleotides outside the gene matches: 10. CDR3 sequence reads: CASSVRSGGITYNEQFF. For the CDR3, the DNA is TGTGCCAGTAGTGTCCGAAGCGGGGGGATTACCTACAATGAGCAGTTCTTC.